The 2 T cell receptor beta chains presented below share a single source sample, sequenced in a study of beta chain features in type 1 diabetes. Their recognized antigens are unknown. What was sequenced were expressed TCRB transcripts, since all of the isolated RNA had been reverse transcribed. Some clones are missing from TCRdb's copy, which holds only in-frame ones; the method was immunoSEQ multiplex PCR. Of 550,000 to 850,000 clones in the sample, over 10% were seen once. The study's findings and limits: Shorter TCRB CDR3s, moderately but significantly so, marked every one of the four CD4+ subsets in Type 1 diabetes patients.

Sequencing was done on a sample of naive CD4+ T cells from blood. These TCRs come from a man between 18 and 29 years old with type 1 diabetes.

The genes are TRBV10-3 and TRBJ2-5, with D possibly called TRBD1 or TRBD2 (6 bases each). V lost 3 bases and J 3 bases, leaving 11 bases between the germline ends. Germline CDR1 ENHRY, CDR2 SYGVKD. The CDR3 totals 14 residues. The CDR3 DNA sequence: TGTGCCATCAGTGAAGGAGGGGGAGAAGAGACCCAGTACTTC. It translates to CAISEGGGEETQYF.

The rearrangement links TRBV27 to TRBJ1-2; D is unresolved. CDR3 length: 16 residues. Trimming took off 5 bases at V and 1 base at J, with 17 bases between the two ends. Looked up from germline, CDR1 is MNHEY and CDR2 is SMNVEV (reference sequence). The CDR3 DNA follows: TGTGCCAGCAGTGACGGTAGCAGGCCCATTAACTATGGCTACACCTTC. As protein: CASSDGSRPINYGYTF.